The entry below gives a single T cell receptor beta chain sequence along with its context. This clone has more than one count but fewer than ten. Its specific antigen is unknown. Base qualities were left out, and no much larger clone turns up one base away. This sample was taken from a study of T cell responses to AZD1222 COVID-19 vaccine (dated by TCRdb to about 2021). Looking at the study overall: TCR sequencing was performed for roughly 250 trial participants, of whom about 200 were given two doses of AZD1222 and approximately 25 were given two doses of MenACWY control vaccine. Enrollment into the trials was organized by age into subgroups of 18-55, 56-69 and 70-plus years, and those subgroups contained roughly 150, 30 and 60 TCR-sequenced participants, respectively.

Overall study outcomes, separate from this receptor: Epitopes outside the regions mutated in the B.1.351 and B.1.1.7 variants were reportedly recognized by nearly half of the unique spike-specific TCRs. Conclusions about previously exposed vaccinees are limited, since just 6 or 7 AZD1222 recipients were seropositive for SARS-CoV-2 at baseline. Spike-specific TCR breadth and depth rose significantly after two AZD1222 doses compared with day 0 and with MenACWY recipients. CD4 TCRs associated with the vaccine covered the entire spike protein, and the dominant responses were in regions 160-218 and 743-854. Because no samples from the day 14 peak response were available, repertoires could be characterized only after the peak T cell response. The 56-69-year group was small, and its depth increase did not reach significance, likely because of low power. Participants were mostly white British and included more females than males, and it was suggested by the authors that clonal diversity may have been underestimated.

CDR1 and CDR2, per the germline V gene, are SQVTM and ANQGSEA. A distance of 7 bases separates the germline ends of V and J, which lose 6 bases and 2 bases respectively. The CDR3 runs 12 amino acids, cysteine and phenylalanine included. Of all the DNA, just the CDR3 is kept, 36 bases in frame from base 1. The label giving this sample's time point can be read as: baseline before first vaccination. Per the publication, the treatment or condition label means: meningococcal conjugate vaccine given as trial control. The vaccinee samples were drawn from two UK trials, COV001 and COV002, one of which was a single-blind randomized controlled phase 2/3 trial testing AZD1222 (ChAdOx1 nCoV-19) in healthy adults. Trial participant PBMC samples were collected at day 0 and day 28 after the second dose for TCRbeta chain sequencing. The CDR3 regions of human TCRbeta chains were subjected to immunosequencing. The study's own analysis went as follows. Repertoire TCRs were matched against a reference library of SARS-CoV-2-specific TCRs generated with the MIRA antigen-specificity platform. Breadth was defined as the fraction of unique TCRs that were SARS-CoV-2-associated, and depth was defined as the fraction of total T cells that were SARS-CoV-2-associated. Using the MIRA data, each spike-specific TCR was assigned both to the spike region to which the TCR was reactive and to a CD4 or CD8 class. Log10-transformed breadth and depth values were compared by one-way ANOVA with Sidak's multiple comparisons tests. As stored in TCRdb, this immuneACCESS dataset retains in-frame rearrangements with V and J assigned. A fraction of the clones does not appear; measured against another copy, unresolved V genes explain less than half of the discrepancy, and the remainder lacks a known reason. The V and J calls and the clone size are those of that table, but D and trimming were determined from the DNA. This sample comprises more than 50,000 clones, more than 65% of them detected only once. The top ten clonotypes cover approximately 23% of the sample.

Sample: peripheral blood, taken on day 0 of MenACWY control vaccination. This sequence was found in an adult in good health. The rearrangement combines TRBV29-1 with TRBJ1-4; the D gene is unclear. The DNA reads TGCAGCGTAGCAATGACTAATGAAAAACTGTTTTTT. It encodes CSVAMTNEKLFF.